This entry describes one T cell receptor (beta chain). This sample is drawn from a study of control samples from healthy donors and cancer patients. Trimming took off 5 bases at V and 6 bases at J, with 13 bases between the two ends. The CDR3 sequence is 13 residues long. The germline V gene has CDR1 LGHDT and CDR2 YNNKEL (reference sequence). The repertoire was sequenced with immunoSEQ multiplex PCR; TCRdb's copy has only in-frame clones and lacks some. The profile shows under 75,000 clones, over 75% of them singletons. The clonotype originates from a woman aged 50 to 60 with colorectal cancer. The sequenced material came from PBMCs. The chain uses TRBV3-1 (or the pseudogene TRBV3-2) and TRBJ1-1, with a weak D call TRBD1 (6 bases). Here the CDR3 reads CASSFRGAAEAFF. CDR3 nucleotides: TGTGCCAGCAGCTTCAGGGGAGCGGCTGAAGCTTTCTTT.